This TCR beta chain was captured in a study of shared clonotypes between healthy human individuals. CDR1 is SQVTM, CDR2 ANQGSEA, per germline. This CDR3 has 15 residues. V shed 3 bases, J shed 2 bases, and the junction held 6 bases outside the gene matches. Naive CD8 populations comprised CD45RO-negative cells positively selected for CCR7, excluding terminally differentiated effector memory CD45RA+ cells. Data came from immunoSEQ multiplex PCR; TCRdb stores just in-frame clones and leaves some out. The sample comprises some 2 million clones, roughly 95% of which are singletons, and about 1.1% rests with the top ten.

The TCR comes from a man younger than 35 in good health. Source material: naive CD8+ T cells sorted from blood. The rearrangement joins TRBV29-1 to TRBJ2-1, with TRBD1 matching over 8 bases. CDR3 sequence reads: CSVDPDREAYNEQFF. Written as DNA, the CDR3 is TGCAGCGTTGATCCGGACAGGGAGGCCTACAATGAGCAGTTCTTC.